Following are 32 T cell receptor beta chains from one sample sequenced in a study of cytomegalovirus exposure and HLA in healthy donors. The PCR had 60 Vbeta and 13 Jbeta primers. The assay was immunoSEQ multiplex PCR, and TCRdb's table has in-frame clones only and misses some. The sample carries approximately 150,000 clones, 70% to 80% recorded once. Sample: PBMCs. These receptors were collected from a man between 35 and 55 years old in good health and CMV-seropositive.

The CDR3 loop reads CASSRDSDIAKNIQYF. CDR3 DNA: TGTGCCAGCTCCCGGGACAGCGATATAGCCAAAAACATTCAGTACTTC. The V gene is TRBV18, the J gene TRBJ2-4, with 7 bases matching TRBD1. The CDR3 runs 16 residues. Germline CDR1 reads KGHSH; CDR2 reads LQKENI. Trimming took 6 bases from V and 0 from J; bases not matched to a gene: 8. Combining the CDR3 with reference TRBV18 and TRBJ2-4 gives the whole variable domain NAGVMQNPRHLVRRRGQEARLRCSPMKGHSHVYWYRQLPEEGLKFMVYLQKENIIDESGMPKERFSAEFPKEGPSILRIQQVVRGDSAAYFCASSRDSDIAKNIQYFGAGTRLSVL.

This sequence joins TRBV7-9 and TRBJ1-1; D not resolved. This CDR3 is built from 14 residues. With 5 bases removed from V and 7 bases from J, the gap between germline ends came to 17 bases. Germline values: CDR1 SEHNR, CDR2 FQNEAQ (reference sequence). The DNA of the CDR3 is TGTGCCAGCAGCCGACCAGCTGCGGGCGGTGAAGCTTTCTTT. The encoded protein is CASSRPAAGGEAFF.

This clone was observed a handful of times. V is TRBV28 and J is TRBJ2-2; D unresolved. The CDR3 contains 14 residues. Deletions cut 1 base from V and 3 bases from J, with 6 bases between. Looked up from germline, CDR1 is MDHEN and CDR2 is SYDVKM. CDR3 sequence reads: CASSLFGYTGELFF. DNA for the CDR3: TGTGCCAGCAGTTTATTCGGGTACACCGGGGAGCTGTTTTTT. The full variable domain, in which reference TRBV28 and TRBJ2-2 provide the parts outside the CDR3, is DVKVTQSSRYLVKRTGEKVFLECVQDMDHENMFWYRQDPGLGLRLIYFSYDVKMKEKGDIPEGYSVSREKKERFSLILESASTNQTSMYLCASSLFGYTGELFFGEGSRLTVL.

The rearrangement uses TRBV2 and TRBJ2-7, with 9 bases lining up with TRBD2. In germline, CDR1 is SNHLY, CDR2 FYNNEI. J gave up 7 bases and V 6 bases, and 19 bases lay outside the gene matches. This CDR3 contains 17 residues. As DNA, the CDR3 is TGTGCCAGCAGCCCGCTCTCGGGACTAGCCCTAAACACAGAGCAGTACTTC. Its translation is CASSPLSGLALNTEQYF.

V gene TRBV28 combines with J gene TRBJ1-5, with D perhaps TRBD1 (5 bases). CDR3 length: 17 residues. Germline V CDR1 and CDR2: MDHEN, SYDVKM. Trimming took 2 bases from V and 0 from J, leaving 14 bases between them. In DNA form, the CDR3 reads TGTGCCAGCAGTTTACGGAACAGGATCTATAGCAATCAGCCCCAGCATTTT. This sequence encodes CASSLRNRIYSNQPQHF.

J is TRBJ2-3 and V is TRBV7-6, with D perhaps TRBD1 (5 bases). The V gene lost 1 base and the J gene lost 5 bases, with 10 bases spanning the gap. In germline, CDR1 is SGHVS, CDR2 FNYEAQ. This CDR3 is 14 amino acids long. CDR3 protein: CASSLGRGQDTQYF. In DNA, the CDR3 is TGTGCCAGCAGCTTAGGAAGGGGCCAAGATACGCAGTATTTT.

The chain joins TRBV28 to TRBJ2-3; D gene uncertain. This CDR3 has 12 residues. CDR1 MDHEN and CDR2 SYDVKM come from the germline V gene. V lost 5 bases and J 4 bases, leaving 7 bases between the germline ends. In DNA, the CDR3 is TGTGCCAGCAGTCTCTTAGCAGATACGCAGTATTTT. It is translated as CASSLLADTQYF.

This clone appeared a single time. The DNA of the CDR3 is TGCGCCAGCAGCCCCCAGGCAGGGGCGATGGATGGCTACACCTTC. Its translation is CASSPQAGAMDGYTF. The V gene is TRBV5-1, the J gene TRBJ1-2, with a possible D match to TRBD1 (6 bases). The CDR3 has 15 amino acids. The ends were cut back, 4 bases at V and 6 bases at J, with 19 bases in the middle. Germline values: CDR1 SGHRS, CDR2 YFSETQ. Complete variable domain (other parts from reference TRBV5-1 and TRBJ1-2): KAGVTQTPRYLIKTRGQQVTLSCSPISGHRSVSWYQQTPGQGLQFLFEYFSETQRNKGNFPGRFSGRQFSNSRSEMNVSTLELGDSALYLCASSPQAGAMDGYTFGSGTRLTVV.

Only one count was recorded for this clone. The rearrangement uses TRBV15 and TRBJ2-7; D remains unclear. The CDR3 contains 12 residues. Germline V CDR1 and CDR2: LNHNV, YYDKDF (reference sequence). The V end was cut by 0 bases, the J end by 9 bases, with 9 bases between. The CDR3 DNA follows: TGTGCCACCAGCAGAGATTCCGGTTTGCAGTACTTC. It is translated as CATSRDSGLQYF.

V is TRBV19 and J is TRBJ1-2; 7 bases map to TRBD1. Per the germline V gene, CDR1 is LNHDA and CDR2 is SQIVND (reference sequence). The V and J ends lost 4 bases and 3 bases, in that order; junction bases with no gene match: 5. This CDR3 is 14 amino acids long. This CDR3 reads CASSTAGGYYGYTF. DNA for the CDR3: TGTGCCAGTAGTACCGCAGGGGGGTACTATGGCTACACCTTC.

This clone was counted between two and nine times. The gene calls are TRBV14 and TRBJ2-1; D remains unclear. Germline loops: CDR1 SGHDN, CDR2 FVKESK. V was cut by 3 bases and J by 6 bases, with 9 bases left in between. The CDR3 length is 13 residues. CDR3 nucleotides: TGTGCCAGCAGCCATAGCCTAGGCAATGAGCAGTTCTTC. This encodes CASSHSLGNEQFF.

The CDR3 nucleotides read TGTGCCAGCTCACTGGCCGGGACAGGGGTACAAGAGACCCAGTACTTC. This gives the protein CASSLAGTGVQETQYF. This sequence joins TRBV18 and TRBJ2-5; 10 nucleotides align to TRBD1. The CDR3 loop spans 16 amino acids. J lost 2 bases, V lost 4 bases, and 7 bases had no gene match. Per the germline V gene, CDR1 is KGHSH and CDR2 is LQKENI. Looking up the rest from reference TRBV18 and TRBJ2-5 gives the full variable domain: NAGVMQNPRHLVRRRGQEARLRCSPMKGHSHVYWYRQLPEEGLKFMVYLQKENIIDESGMPKERFSAEFPKEGPSILRIQQVVRGDSAAYFCASSLAGTGVQETQYFGPGTRLLVL.

The V gene is TRBV19, the J gene TRBJ2-1; 11 positions match TRBD1. This CDR3 comprises 15 residues. CDR1 is LNHDA, CDR2 SQIVND, per germline (reference sequence). V was pared by 3 bases and J by 7 bases, with 5 bases of the junction left unmatched. The CDR3: CASSILGQGDNEQFF. Written as DNA, the CDR3 is TGTGCCAGTAGTATCCTGGGACAGGGGGATAATGAGCAGTTCTTC.

The chain joins TRBV7-3 to TRBJ2-7; TRBD2 agrees at 7 bases. Germline V gene lookup returns CDR1 SGHTA and CDR2 FQGTGA. This CDR3 has 15 amino acids. J lost 3 bases, V lost 0 bases, and 5 bases had no gene match. CDR3 nucleotide sequence: TGTGCCAGCAGCTTAACGGGTGCTAGCGGCTACGAGCAGTACTTC. It specifies CASSLTGASGYEQYF.

This chain joins TRBV5-6 and TRBJ2-5, with 7 positions matching TRBD1. J was trimmed by 3 bases and V by 4 bases; bases with no gene match: 3. Per the germline V gene, CDR1 is SGHDT and CDR2 is YYEEEE. CDR3 length equals 13 residues. CDR3 in amino acids: CASSTGTEETQYF. The CDR3, as DNA: TGTGCCAGCAGCACCGGGACAGAAGAGACCCAGTACTTC.

The rearrangement links TRBV29-1 to TRBJ1-2; 9 positions match TRBD1. V shed 4 bases, J shed 8 bases, and the junction held 5 bases outside the gene matches. There are 12 residues in the CDR3. Germline V gene data show CDR1 as SQVTM and CDR2 as ANQGSEA. CDR3 in amino acids: CSVVTGGLGYTF. CDR3 nucleotide sequence: TGCAGCGTTGTAACAGGGGGCCTCGGCTACACCTTC.

This clone showed up just a few times. V usage is TRBV29-1 and J usage is TRBJ2-5; D is perhaps TRBD1 (6 bases). V gave up 4 bases and J gave up 4 bases, with 13 bases separating them. Germline CDR1 and CDR2: SQVTM and ANQGSEA. This CDR3 has 13 residues. DNA for the CDR3: TGCAGCGTTGTACAGGGCAGGGGAGAGACCCAGTACTTC. Protein product: CSVVQGRGETQYF. Using reference TRBV29-1 and TRBJ2-5 for the parts outside the CDR3, the full variable domain is SAVISQKPSRDICQRGTSLTIQCQVDSQVTMMFWYRQQPGQSLTLIATANQGSEATYESGFVIDKFPISRPNLTFSTLTVSNMSPEDSSIYLCSVVQGRGETQYFGPGTRLLVL.

This chain connects TRBV5-5 to TRBJ2-6, with 7 bases lining up with TRBD1. Trimming took 5 bases from V and 2 from J; bases not matched to a gene: 4. The length of the CDR3 is 15 residues. Looked up from germline, CDR1 is SGHKS and CDR2 is YYEKEE (reference sequence). CDR3 residues: CASRSDRAGANVLTF. The CDR3 region has the DNA TGTGCCAGCAGGTCAGACAGGGCTGGGGCCAACGTCCTGACTTTC.

The chain couples TRBV9 to TRBJ2-3; 9 nucleotides align to TRBD2. Germline-derived CDR1 and CDR2 are SGDLS and YYNGEE. V was clipped by 0 bases and J by 3 bases; unmatched bases: 5. The CDR3 length is 16 residues. The CDR3 DNA reads TGTGCCAGCAGCGTAGAGGCTAGCGGGATGACAGATACGCAGTATTTT. Its translation: CASSVEASGMTDTQYF. Complete variable domain (other parts from reference TRBV9 and TRBJ2-3): DSGVTQTPKHLITATGQRVTLRCSPRSGDLSVYWYQQSLDQGLQFLIQYYNGEERAKGNILERFSAQQFPDLHSELNLSSLELGDSALYFCASSVEASGMTDTQYFGPGTRLTVL.

The chain has TRBV5-4 and TRBJ1-1, with D possibly matching TRBD1 (5 bases). CDR3 length equals 14 residues. Trimming took off 4 bases at V and 1 base at J, with 11 bases between the two ends. Germline V gene sequence: CDR1 SGHNT, CDR2 YYREEE (reference sequence). In DNA form, the CDR3 reads TGTGCCAGCAGCCCGGGAGGGGCGAACACTGAAGCTTTCTTT. As protein: CASSPGGANTEAFF.

The chain combines TRBV30 with TRBJ2-2; no clear D gene. CDR3 length equals 16 residues. Trimming cost V 0 bases and J 1 base, with 12 bases left between them. The germline gives CDR1 GTSNPN, CDR2 SVGIG (reference sequence). DNA of the CDR3: TGTGCCTGGAGTGTACGGGTAGCCGTGAACACCGGGGAGCTGTTTTTT. Translating gives CAWSVRVAVNTGELFF.

The chain recombines TRBV29-1 with TRBJ2-2; D is possibly TRBD1 (5 bases). Trimming cost V 4 bases and J 0 bases, with 12 bases left between them. Looked up from germline, CDR1 is SQVTM and CDR2 is ANQGSEA. The CDR3 is made up of 15 amino acids. Here the CDR3 DNA reads TGCAGCGTTGGCAGGGCCGATTCGAACACCGGGGAGCTGTTTTTT. This codes for CSVGRADSNTGELFF.

This clone was found once. The genes are TRBV7-9 and TRBJ1-5; TRBD1 is a possible D gene (6 bases). CDR1 and CDR2 (germline): SEHNR, FQNEAQ (reference sequence). CDR3 size: 15 residues. V dropped 6 bases and J dropped 0 bases, with 12 bases sitting between them. The CDR3 is CASSRTGSSNQPQHF. The CDR3 DNA reads as TGTGCCAGCAGTCGAACAGGGAGTAGCAATCAGCCCCAGCATTTT. Looking up the rest from reference TRBV7-9 and TRBJ1-5 gives the full variable domain: DTGVSQNPRHKITKRGQNVTFRCDPISEHNRLYWYRQTLGQGPEFLTYFQNEAQLEKSRLLSDRFSAERPKGSFSTLEIQRTEQGDSAMYLCASSRTGSSNQPQHFGDGTRLSIL.

This clone was counted a few times. The V and J genes are TRBV18 and TRBJ2-7; 8 bases agree with TRBD1. The CDR3 sequence is 14 residues long. V lost 3 bases and J lost 6; bases outside the gene matches: 7. Germline V gives CDR1 KGHSH, CDR2 LQKENI. This CDR3 reads CASSPGQVKPEQYF. The CDR3 coding sequence is TGTGCCAGCTCACCGGGACAGGTTAAACCCGAGCAGTACTTC.

The chain couples TRBV29-1 to TRBJ2-3; possibly TRBD1 for D (6 bases). CDR1 and CDR2 from the germline V gene are SQVTM and ANQGSEA. V lost 4 bases to trimming and J lost 4 bases, with 15 bases between them. The CDR3 loop spans 14 amino acids. CDR3 loop: CSVGSGQRSDTQYF. CDR3 bases: TGCAGCGTTGGATCGGGACAAAGATCAGATACGCAGTATTTT.

This clone was observed a few times. This chain joins TRBV5-4 and TRBJ2-3, with 8 bases lining up with TRBD2. Trimming removed 4 bases from V and 6 bases from J; junction bases left unmatched: 13. This CDR3 contains 16 residues. Germline CDR1 reads SGHNT; CDR2 reads YYREEE (reference sequence). In DNA form, the CDR3 reads TGTGCCAGCAGCCCCGGCGGGGGGAGGGCCGCGGATACGCAGTATTTT. It yields the protein CASSPGGGRAADTQYF.

This chain joins TRBV5-6 and TRBJ2-3; a weak D match, TRBD2 (6 bases). Germline CDR1 reads SGHDT; CDR2 reads YYEEEE. V was cut by 3 bases and J by 2 bases, with 13 bases left in between. The CDR3 extends over 15 amino acids. CDR3: CASSWGAGATDTQYF. The CDR3 DNA sequence: TGTGCCAGCAGCTGGGGAGCGGGCGCCACAGATACGCAGTATTTT.

This clone was seen only once. This chain joins TRBV7-2 and TRBJ2-7; no clear D gene. The CDR3 contains 13 residues. The V gene lost 4 bases and the J gene lost 0 bases, with 7 bases spanning the gap. Per the germline V gene, CDR1 is SGHTA and CDR2 is FQGNSA. The DNA for the CDR3 is TGTGCCAGCAGCTCCCCTTCCTCCTACGAGCAGTACTTC. Its translation is CASSSPSSYEQYF.

Comment on this clone: The junction and the germline gene differ at one end; a read error may be behind it. This rearrangement joins TRBV11-2 to TRBJ2-4, with D perhaps matching TRBD2 (6 bases). Germline-derived CDR1 and CDR2 are SGHAT and FQNNGV. The CDR3 has 13 residues. CDR3 protein: CASSSGLKNSQYF. CDR3 coding DNA: TGTGCCAGCAGCTCGGGACTTAAAAACAGTCAGTACTTC.

The CDR3 spells CASSLSLAGAYEQYF. CDR3 DNA sequence: TGTGCCAGCAGCTTAAGTCTAGCGGGGGCCTACGAGCAGTACTTC. The rearrangement joins TRBV9 to TRBJ2-7; the match to TRBD2 covers 10 bases. The germline gives CDR1 SGDLS, CDR2 YYNGEE. J lost 2 bases, V lost 4 bases, and 6 bases had no gene match. CDR3 length equals 15 residues.

The J gene is TRBJ2-1, the V gene TRBV5-1; 7 positions agree with TRBD1. This CDR3 region has 15 residues. Germline V gene sequence: CDR1 SGHRS, CDR2 YFSETQ. J lost 9 bases, V lost 4 bases, and 13 bases had no gene match. CDR3 nucleotides: TGCGCCAGCAGCGCATGGACGACAGGGACGGTTGAGCAGTTCTTC. It yields the protein CASSAWTTGTVEQFF. The full variable domain, with the rest looked up from reference TRBV5-1 and TRBJ2-1, is KAGVTQTPRYLIKTRGQQVTLSCSPISGHRSVSWYQQTPGQGLQFLFEYFSETQRNKGNFPGRFSGRQFSNSRSEMNVSTLELGDSALYLCASSAWTTGTVEQFFGPGTRLTVL.

This clone was found once. The V and J genes are TRBV5-1 and TRBJ2-3; D may be TRBD1 (6 bases). The V and J ends lost 3 bases and 0 bases respectively, with 14 bases between them. The CDR3 sequence is 16 residues long. Germline CDR1 and CDR2: SGHRS and YFSETQ. The CDR3 is CASSSADRISTDTQYF. Here the CDR3 DNA reads TGCGCCAGCAGCTCGGCCGACAGGATCAGCACAGATACGCAGTATTTT.